These T cell receptor beta chains were read from a single sample in a study of blood T cell repertoires in COVID-19. Method: immunoSEQ multiplex PCR; TCRdb's copy keeps in-frame clones and lacks some. The table shows about 210,000 clones, with almost 85% occurring only once. The sequencing sample was made of peripheral blood. The source is a woman aged 50 to 65 with active or convalescent COVID-19. Both conserved end residues are part of each CDR3. The order of the fields is CDR3 length, D gene, V gene, J gene, clone size, CDR3 DNA, CDR3 protein. D genes are given only for firm matches. Clone size is not always given. Where it is, it says once, few, many or a class for expanded clones.

cdr3_length: 15
d_call: TRBD1
v_call: TRBV4-2
j_call: TRBJ1-6
clone_size: few
cdr3_nt: TGTGCCAGCAGCCAAGGGGACAGGGAGGGGTCACCCCTCCACTTT
cdr3_aa: CASSQGDREGSPLHF

cdr3_length: 14
d_call: TRBD1
v_call: TRBV11-2
j_call: TRBJ1-2
clone_size: once
cdr3_nt: TGTGCCAGCAGCTTAGGGGGACAGGGTGCTGGCTACACCTTC
cdr3_aa: CASSLGGQGAGYTF

cdr3_length: 15
d_call: TRBD1
v_call: TRBV30
j_call: TRBJ1-4
clone_size: NA
cdr3_nt: TGTGCCTCTACGACCGGGACAGGGTGCGGAGAAAAACTGTTTTTT
cdr3_aa: CASTTGTGCGEKLFF

cdr3_length: 13
d_call: NA
v_call: TRBV9
j_call: TRBJ1-2
clone_size: once
cdr3_nt: TGTGCCAGCAGCGTAGGCGGGTCTTCTGGCTACACCTTC
cdr3_aa: CASSVGGSSGYTF

cdr3_length: 17
d_call: NA
v_call: TRBV19
j_call: TRBJ2-1
clone_size: once
cdr3_nt: TGTGCCAGTAGTGCCCCCTCCGGCGGGCGCTCCTACAATGAGCAGTTCTTC
cdr3_aa: CASSAPSGGRSYNEQFF

cdr3_length: 16
d_call: NA
v_call: TRBV7-3
j_call: TRBJ2-3
clone_size: NA
cdr3_nt: TGTGCCAGCAGCTTAGGACTGGATTCTAGCACAGATACGCAGTATTTT
cdr3_aa: CASSLGLDSSTDTQYF

cdr3_length: 13
d_call: TRBD1
v_call: TRBV29-1
j_call: TRBJ2-1
clone_size: once
cdr3_nt: TGCAGCGATGAGGGGGCTGTTCGGAATGAGCAGTTCTTC
cdr3_aa: CSDEGAVRNEQFF

cdr3_length: 14
d_call: TRBD1
v_call: TRBV6-5
j_call: TRBJ1-2
clone_size: NA
cdr3_nt: TGTGCCAGCAGAAGAGGACAGGAGGACTATGGCTACACCTTC
cdr3_aa: CASRRGQEDYGYTF

cdr3_length: 15
d_call: TRBD1
v_call: TRBV6-5
j_call: TRBJ2-3
clone_size: NA
cdr3_nt: TGTGCCAGCAATGGACCCACTACAGGGGCCGATACGCAGTATTTT
cdr3_aa: CASNGPTTGADTQYF

cdr3_length: 14
d_call: TRBD2
v_call: TRBV5-1
j_call: TRBJ2-3
clone_size: NA
cdr3_nt: TGCGCCGGAGCCCTAGCGGCGATCACAGATACGCAGTATTTT
cdr3_aa: CAGALAAITDTQYF

cdr3_length: 14
d_call: NA
v_call: TRBV7-2
j_call: TRBJ1-3
clone_size: NA
cdr3_nt: TGTGCCAGCAGCTTAGGTCCTGTAGGAAACACCATATATTTT
cdr3_aa: CASSLGPVGNTIYF

cdr3_length: 13
d_call: NA
v_call: TRBV7-9
j_call: TRBJ2-7
clone_size: NA
cdr3_nt: TGTGCCAGCAGCTTAGTCCCTTCTATCGAGCAGTACTTC
cdr3_aa: CASSLVPSIEQYF

cdr3_length: 14
d_call: NA
v_call: TRBV19
j_call: TRBJ1-6
clone_size: NA
cdr3_nt: TGTGCCAGTAGATCGAGGCGGCTCGATTCACCCCTCCACTTT
cdr3_aa: CASRSRRLDSPLHF

cdr3_length: 15
d_call: NA
v_call: TRBV6-4
j_call: TRBJ1-3
clone_size: NA
cdr3_nt: TGTGCCAGCAGTAGCACGAGGGATCCCGGAAACACCATATATTTT
cdr3_aa: CASSSTRDPGNTIYF

cdr3_length: 14
d_call: TRBD1
v_call: TRBV19
j_call: TRBJ1-5
clone_size: NA
cdr3_nt: TGTGCCAGCAGGGGGGTAGATCAATTTCGGCCCCAGCATTTT
cdr3_aa: CASRGVDQFRPQHF

cdr3_length: 14
d_call: NA
v_call: TRBV10-1
j_call: TRBJ1-2
clone_size: NA
cdr3_nt: TGCGCCAGCAGTGGTAACAGGACATACTATGGCTACACCTTC
cdr3_aa: CASSGNRTYYGYTF

cdr3_length: 17
d_call: TRBD2
v_call: TRBV15
j_call: TRBJ2-3
clone_size: NA
cdr3_nt: TGTGCCACCAGCAGAGATCGGCGGGAGGACGGCACAGATACGCAGTATTTT
cdr3_aa: CATSRDRREDGTDTQYF

cdr3_length: 15
d_call: NA
v_call: TRBV19
j_call: TRBJ2-5
clone_size: NA
cdr3_nt: TGTGCCAGTAGCCGACGAGGGGGTGAGTTGGAGACCCAGTACTTC
cdr3_aa: CASSRRGGELETQYF

cdr3_length: 14
d_call: NA
v_call: TRBV9
j_call: TRBJ1-2
clone_size: few
cdr3_nt: TGTGCCAGCAGCGTCTCGGGGGAAACCTATGGCTACACCTTC
cdr3_aa: CASSVSGETYGYTF

cdr3_length: 16
d_call: TRBD2
v_call: TRBV27
j_call: TRBJ2-5
clone_size: NA
cdr3_nt: TGTGCCAGCAGTCAACACAGACTAGCGGTACAAGAGACCCAGTACTTC
cdr3_aa: CASSQHRLAVQETQYF

cdr3_length: 13
d_call: NA
v_call: TRBV12-3/TRBV12-4
j_call: TRBJ1-4
clone_size: NA
cdr3_nt: TGTGCCAGCAATAGACAGAACAATGAAAAACTGTTTTTT
cdr3_aa: CASNRQNNEKLFF

cdr3_length: 13
d_call: NA
v_call: TRBV19
j_call: TRBJ1-5
clone_size: NA
cdr3_nt: TGTGCCAGTAGTATAGATCTCGGTCAGCCCCAGCATTTT
cdr3_aa: CASSIDLGQPQHF

cdr3_length: 12
d_call: TRBD1
v_call: TRBV20-1
j_call: TRBJ1-2
clone_size: NA
cdr3_nt: TGCAGTGCTAGTGGGACAGGGGGCGGCTACACCTTC
cdr3_aa: CSASGTGGGYTF

cdr3_length: 15
d_call: TRBD2
v_call: TRBV9
j_call: TRBJ2-7
clone_size: NA
cdr3_nt: TGTGCCAGCAGCCGGGGGACTAGCGGGATTTACGAGCAGTACTTC
cdr3_aa: CASSRGTSGIYEQYF

cdr3_length: 16
d_call: NA
v_call: TRBV28
j_call: TRBJ1-6
clone_size: NA
cdr3_nt: TGTGCCAGCAGTTCCCGCGGGGGCTCCTATAATTCACCCCTCCACTTT
cdr3_aa: CASSSRGGSYNSPLHF

cdr3_length: 12
d_call: NA
v_call: TRBV28
j_call: TRBJ1-2
clone_size: NA
cdr3_nt: TGTGCCATCTCGGACAGCTACTATGGCTACACCTTC
cdr3_aa: CAISDSYYGYTF

cdr3_length: 18
d_call: TRBD1
v_call: TRBV19
j_call: TRBJ1-6
clone_size: NA
cdr3_nt: TGTGCCAGTAGTATCCCATCGGGACAGCAAAGACGAGGTTCACCCCTCCACTTT
cdr3_aa: CASSIPSGQQRRGSPLHF

cdr3_length: 15
d_call: TRBD1
v_call: TRBV28
j_call: TRBJ1-2
clone_size: NA
cdr3_nt: TGTGCCAGCAGCTCCGGGACAGGGGCGAGGGAAGGCTACACCTTC
cdr3_aa: CASSSGTGAREGYTF

cdr3_length: 15
d_call: TRBD1
v_call: TRBV3-1/TRBV3-2
j_call: TRBJ1-1
clone_size: NA
cdr3_nt: TGTGCCAGCAGCGATCGGGCCAGGGGGACGACTGAAGCTTTCTTT
cdr3_aa: CASSDRARGTTEAFF

cdr3_length: 16
d_call: TRBD1
v_call: TRBV5-1
j_call: TRBJ1-4
clone_size: NA
cdr3_nt: TGCGCCAGCAGCTTGGGGACAGGGGCCAGGGGGGAAAAACTGTTTTTT
cdr3_aa: CASSLGTGARGEKLFF

cdr3_length: 15
d_call: TRBD1
v_call: TRBV25-1
j_call: TRBJ1-4
clone_size: NA
cdr3_nt: TGTGCCAGCAGTGAATGGGGACAGTCTGGTGAAAAACTGTTTTTT
cdr3_aa: CASSEWGQSGEKLFF

cdr3_length: 18
d_call: TRBD2
v_call: TRBV9
j_call: TRBJ2-5
clone_size: NA
cdr3_nt: TGTGCCAGCAGCGTAGCCCCCGTGGGGGAGGGACCCCAAGAGACCCAGTACTTC
cdr3_aa: CASSVAPVGEGPQETQYF

cdr3_length: 15
d_call: NA
v_call: TRBV10-1
j_call: TRBJ2-1
clone_size: NA
cdr3_nt: TGCGCCAGCAGCCGGGACTTAAGCTCCTACAATGAGCAGTTCTTC
cdr3_aa: CASSRDLSSYNEQFF

cdr3_length: 15
d_call: TRBD1
v_call: TRBV7-2
j_call: TRBJ1-3
clone_size: NA
cdr3_nt: TGTGCCAGCAGCTCAGGGGGGAGCTCTGGAAACACCATATATTTT
cdr3_aa: CASSSGGSSGNTIYF

cdr3_length: 14
d_call: NA
v_call: TRBV5-5
j_call: TRBJ2-3
clone_size: NA
cdr3_nt: TGTGCCAGCAGCTTTCAGGGGATCGTAGATACGCAGTATTTT
cdr3_aa: CASSFQGIVDTQYF

cdr3_length: 13
d_call: NA
v_call: TRBV6-6
j_call: TRBJ1-1
clone_size: NA
cdr3_nt: TGTGCCAGCAGTCGCGGGAGGGGCACTGAAGCTTTCTTT
cdr3_aa: CASSRGRGTEAFF

cdr3_length: 13
d_call: NA
v_call: TRBV27
j_call: TRBJ1-5
clone_size: NA
cdr3_nt: TGTGCCAGCAGTTTAACATCCCTTGCGCCCCAGCATTTT
cdr3_aa: CASSLTSLAPQHF

cdr3_length: 17
d_call: NA
v_call: TRBV28
j_call: TRBJ1-2
clone_size: NA
cdr3_nt: TGTGCCAGCAGTTTAGGAGGCGTCCTCAACTCTAACTATGGCTACACCTTC
cdr3_aa: CASSLGGVLNSNYGYTF

cdr3_length: 15
d_call: TRBD2
v_call: TRBV18
j_call: TRBJ2-7
clone_size: NA
cdr3_nt: TGTGCCAGCTCACCTATAGCGGGAGCATCCCTCGAGCAGTACTTC
cdr3_aa: CASSPIAGASLEQYF

cdr3_length: 16
d_call: TRBD1
v_call: TRBV24-1
j_call: TRBJ2-1
clone_size: NA
cdr3_nt: TGTGCCACCAGTGATTCGGGACAGGCTGTGGGAAATGAGCAGTTCTTC
cdr3_aa: CATSDSGQAVGNEQFF

cdr3_length: 14
d_call: NA
v_call: TRBV19
j_call: TRBJ1-5
clone_size: NA
cdr3_nt: TGTGCCAGTAGTATCGGGTCGATTAATCAGCCCCAGCATTTT
cdr3_aa: CASSIGSINQPQHF

cdr3_length: 11
d_call: NA
v_call: TRBV6-4
j_call: TRBJ1-1
clone_size: NA
cdr3_nt: TGTGCCAGCACTAGGGGTACTGAAGCTTTCTTT
cdr3_aa: CASTRGTEAFF

cdr3_length: 16
d_call: TRBD1
v_call: TRBV16
j_call: TRBJ1-2
clone_size: NA
cdr3_nt: TGTGCCAGCAGCCAATCCTCAGGGGGCGACGTCTATGGCTACACCTTC
cdr3_aa: CASSQSSGGDVYGYTF

cdr3_length: 14
d_call: NA
v_call: TRBV7-8
j_call: TRBJ2-1
clone_size: NA
cdr3_nt: TGTGCCAGCAGCTTATCCAGTCAGGCTAATGAGCAGTTCTTC
cdr3_aa: CASSLSSQANEQFF

cdr3_length: 16
d_call: NA
v_call: TRBV5-4
j_call: TRBJ2-3
clone_size: NA
cdr3_nt: TGTGCCAGCAGCTTGGGGCCGGGGTCCTTCACAGATACGCAGTATTTT
cdr3_aa: CASSLGPGSFTDTQYF

cdr3_length: 12
d_call: NA
v_call: TRBV5-1
j_call: TRBJ1-2
clone_size: NA
cdr3_nt: TGCGCCAGCAGCGTCGGGACATATGGCTACACCTTC
cdr3_aa: CASSVGTYGYTF

cdr3_length: 14
d_call: NA
v_call: TRBV28
j_call: TRBJ1-2
clone_size: NA
cdr3_nt: TGTGCCAGCAGTTTAGTTCAGGCAGCCTATGGCTACACCTTC
cdr3_aa: CASSLVQAAYGYTF

cdr3_length: 19
d_call: TRBD1
v_call: TRBV28
j_call: TRBJ1-1
clone_size: NA
cdr3_nt: TGTGCCAGCAGTCCCGGGGGTAGCAGGGGGTGGAGGAGACACACTGAAGCTTTCTTT
cdr3_aa: CASSPGGSRGWRRHTEAFF

cdr3_length: 13
d_call: NA
v_call: TRBV3-1/TRBV3-2
j_call: TRBJ2-1
clone_size: NA
cdr3_nt: TGTGCCAGCAGCCGATTTGGCGGTAATGAGCAGTTCTTC
cdr3_aa: CASSRFGGNEQFF

cdr3_length: 14
d_call: NA
v_call: TRBV5-1
j_call: TRBJ1-3
clone_size: NA
cdr3_nt: TGCGCCAGCAGCTTGACACAGGCGGGAAACACCATATATTTT
cdr3_aa: CASSLTQAGNTIYF

cdr3_length: 14
d_call: NA
v_call: TRBV5-1
j_call: TRBJ1-2
clone_size: NA
cdr3_nt: TGCGCCAGCAGCTCAGAGACAGTTAACTATGGCTACACCTTC
cdr3_aa: CASSSETVNYGYTF

cdr3_length: 15
d_call: TRBD2
v_call: TRBV6-2/TRBV6-3
j_call: TRBJ2-7
clone_size: few
cdr3_nt: TGTGCCAGCAGTTACTCGGCTAGCGGGGCCTACGAGCAGTACTTC
cdr3_aa: CASSYSASGAYEQYF

cdr3_length: 18
d_call: NA
v_call: TRBV5-1
j_call: TRBJ2-6
clone_size: NA
cdr3_nt: TGCGCCAGCAGCTTGGTTTGGGAGCCGAGCTCTGGGGCCAACGTCCTGACTTTC
cdr3_aa: CASSLVWEPSSGANVLTF

cdr3_length: 15
d_call: NA
v_call: TRBV5-1
j_call: TRBJ1-2
clone_size: NA
cdr3_nt: TGCGCCAGCAGCTTGGACGGTGGGCCTTTGGGTGGCTACACCTTC
cdr3_aa: CASSLDGGPLGGYTF

cdr3_length: 18
d_call: TRBD2
v_call: TRBV19
j_call: TRBJ2-1
clone_size: NA
cdr3_nt: TGTGCCAGTAGTCGGGGCAGAACGGGACTAGCGGCTTACAATGAGCAGTTCTTC
cdr3_aa: CASSRGRTGLAAYNEQFF

cdr3_length: 14
d_call: NA
v_call: TRBV5-1
j_call: TRBJ2-3
clone_size: NA
cdr3_nt: TGCGCCAGCAAGTTAGAGACTAGCACAGATACGCAGTATTTT
cdr3_aa: CASKLETSTDTQYF